This TCR beta chain emerged from a study of CD8 T cells in Susac syndrome. An input of roughly 0.45 to 1 ug of RNA was subjected to reverse transcription using random hexamers. TCR beta CDR3 was amplified by immunoSEQ covering 54 Vbeta and 13 Jbeta. One entry per CDR3 protein results from TCRdb running MiXCR on the immunoSEQ multiplex PCR reads. The profile shows 150,000 to 160,000 distinct CDR3 sequences, around 95% of them singletons. Sequencing of TCR beta was performed on blood CD8+ and CD4+ T cells. It was treatment-naive patients with stable or active relapsing-remitting disease who made up the multiple sclerosis controls. Negative isolation yielded CD8+ and CD4+ T cells; FACS enriched TEMRA cells. The sequenced sample consisted of CD8+ T cells from PBMCs. The sequence derives from a human donor with multiple sclerosis.

CDR3 sequence (DNA): TGTGCCAGCAGCTTGGGGACAGGGGTTTTCGGGGAGCAGTACGTC. Amino acid sequence: CASSLGTGVFGEQYV. This chain links TRBV7-9 with TRBJ2-7, with 10 bases identical to TRBD1. This CDR3 spans 15 amino acids. J lost 7 bases, V lost 3 bases, and 9 bases had no gene match. The germline CDR1 and CDR2 sequences are SEHNR and FQNEAQ (reference sequence).